These 32 T cell receptor beta chains came from one sample sequenced in a study of blood T cell repertoires in COVID-19. TCRdb keeps only in-frame clones here, not all; method: immunoSEQ multiplex PCR. The table includes about 160,000 clones, approximately 81% detected once. Sequencing used PBMCs or T cells enriched from blood (not recorded which). Receptor source: a woman in her thirties or forties with acute COVID-19.

The V call is TRBV13, the J call TRBJ2-5; no reliable D call. The CDR3 length is 13 residues. With 0 bases removed from V and 5 bases from J, the gap between germline ends came to 7 bases. Looked up from germline, CDR1 is PRHDT and CDR2 is FYEKMQ (reference sequence). CDR3 coding DNA: TGTGCCAGCAGCTTAGGCGTCGGTGAGACCCAGTACTTC. Its protein product is CASSLGVGETQYF.

This clone was detected only once. An end of the junction differs from the germline gene, which may be a read error. J is TRBJ1-1 and V is TRBV12-3 or TRBV12-4, with 8 bases that match TRBD1. The CDR3 is 13 residues long. In DNA, the CDR3 is TGTGCCAGCAGGCCGACAGGGGCCACTGAAACTTTCTTT. Residues: CASRPTGATETFF.

The chain carries TRBV15 and TRBJ2-7; TRBD2 matches 12 bases. This CDR3 is 20 amino acids long. V was clipped by 1 base and J by 10 bases; unmatched bases: 23. The germline V gene encodes CDR1 LNHNV and CDR2 YYDKDF (reference sequence). The CDR3: CATSRGMSASGRAQIFHQYV. DNA for the CDR3: TGTGCCACCAGCAGAGGAATGTCCGCTAGCGGGAGGGCCCAAATTTTTCATCAGTACGTC.

This chain joins TRBV12-5 and TRBJ1-4; 11 bases are shared with TRBD1. Germline CDR1 LGHNT, CDR2 FRNRAP. The V and J ends lost 5 bases and 6 bases, in that order; junction bases with no gene match: 5. CDR3 length equals 15 residues. CDR3 in amino acids: CASGPPDRGHEKLFF. DNA for the CDR3: TGTGCTAGTGGTCCCCCGGACAGGGGGCATGAAAAACTGTTTTTT.

The rearrangement uses TRBV7-2 and TRBJ2-2; D is perhaps TRBD2 (5 bases). Germline lookup yields CDR1 SGHTA and CDR2 FQGNSA. The CDR3 contains 16 residues. V was cut by 0 bases and J by 5 bases, with 13 bases left in between. The CDR3 region is CASSLAASTRTGELFF. The CDR3, as DNA: TGTGCCAGCAGCTTAGCGGCGTCTACTAGGACCGGGGAGCTGTTTTTT.

The V gene is TRBV28, the J gene TRBJ2-5; the D gene is possibly TRBD2 (5 bases). CDR1 is MDHEN and CDR2 is SYDVKM in the germline V gene. The CDR3 runs to 13 residues. Trimming shortened V by 2 bases and J by 1 base, and 5 bases separated the two germline ends. The DNA of the CDR3 is TGTGCCAGCAGTTTACGGGGCCAAGAGACCCAGTACTTC. It translates to CASSLRGQETQYF.

V and J are TRBV5-1 and TRBJ1-6; D not certain. Trimming left V 6 bases short and J 1 base short, with 11 bases between. Germline CDR1 and CDR2: SGHRS and YFSETQ. The CDR3 has 15 amino acids. The CDR3 protein is CASTEGGSYNSPLHF. The CDR3 DNA reads TGCGCCAGCACTGAAGGAGGGTCCTATAATTCACCCCTCCACTTT.

V gene TRBV27 combines with J gene TRBJ2-1, with 14 bases aligning to TRBD2. This CDR3 has 17 amino acids. CDR1 and CDR2 (germline): MNHEY, SMNVEV (reference sequence). J was trimmed by 9 bases and V by 3 bases; bases with no gene match: 10. CDR3 amino acids: CASSFAPTSGRAAEQFF. CDR3 DNA: TGTGCCAGCAGTTTTGCTCCGACTAGCGGGAGGGCGGCTGAGCAGTTCTTC.

This chain joins TRBV7-9 and TRBJ1-2; maybe TRBD1 (5 bases). Germline V lookup: CDR1 SEHNR, CDR2 FQNEAQ (reference sequence). There are 10 residues in the CDR3. V lost 3 bases and J 14 bases, leaving 10 bases between the germline ends. CDR3 residues: CASSLGLLTF. The CDR3 DNA is TGTGCCAGCAGCTTGGGACTGCTTACCTTC.

This clone turned up a few times. The genes are TRBV29-1 and TRBJ2-1, with 7 bases aligning to TRBD2. Unmatched junction bases numbered 11, after V lost 6 bases and J lost 6 bases. The germline gives CDR1 SQVTM, CDR2 ANQGSEA. This CDR3 contains 14 residues. This CDR3 reads CSVSGSGRANEQFF. DNA of the CDR3: TGCAGCGTAAGTGGGAGTGGGAGGGCCAATGAGCAGTTCTTC.

The V gene is TRBV11-1, the J gene TRBJ2-1; D is perhaps TRBD2 (5 bases). Germline V CDR1 and CDR2: SGHAT, FQDESV (reference sequence). V was cut by 1 base and J by 6 bases, with 10 bases left in between. This CDR3 has 14 residues. The DNA of the CDR3 is TGTGCCAGCAGCTTAGTACAGCGGACCAATGAGCAGTTCTTC. This gives the protein CASSLVQRTNEQFF.

V gene TRBV15 combines with J gene TRBJ1-3; D gene unclear. The CDR3 has 16 residues. Germline V CDR1 and CDR2: LNHNV, YYDKDF (reference sequence). Trimming took 3 bases from V and 0 from J, leaving 12 bases between them. The CDR3 sequence is CATSRGATGSGNTIYF. CDR3 nucleotides: TGTGCCACCAGCAGGGGTGCCACGGGCTCTGGAAACACCATATATTTT.

The J gene is TRBJ2-5, the V gene TRBV10-3; 7 bases are shared with TRBD1. The J segment lost 3 bases and the V segment lost 10 bases, leaving 5 bases of the junction unmatched. The germline gives CDR1 ENHRY, CDR2 SYGVKD. The CDR3 length is 12 residues. The CDR3 DNA follows: TGTGCCACAGGGGGAGAGGAAGAGACCCAGTACTTC. It is translated as CATGGEEETQYF.

The chain couples TRBV5-1 to TRBJ1-3; D not certain. This CDR3 is built from 16 residues. From germline, CDR1 is SGHRS and CDR2 YFSETQ. With 0 bases removed from V and 2 bases from J, the gap between germline ends came to 12 bases. This chain's CDR3 is CASSLVFLQTGNTIYF. CDR3 DNA: TGCGCCAGCAGCTTGGTATTTTTGCAGACTGGAAACACCATATATTTT.

This clone was detected a few times. This chain connects TRBV7-2 to TRBJ1-2; 8 bases align to TRBD1. The CDR3 length is 14 residues. Trimming at V came to 5 bases and at J to 6 bases, leaving 8 bases not matched to a gene. Germline assignment: CDR1 SGHTA and CDR2 FQGNSA. CDR3 sequence: CASSRRQGPDGYTF. DNA for the CDR3: TGTGCCAGCAGCAGGAGACAGGGGCCGGATGGCTACACCTTC.

This clone turned up a few times. V is TRBV7-8 and J is TRBJ2-7; 11 bases map to TRBD1. CDR1 and CDR2 from the germline V gene are SGHVS and FQNEAQ. J gave up 5 bases and V 3 bases, and 6 bases lay outside the gene matches. The CDR3 extends over 15 amino acids. The DNA of the CDR3 is TGTGCCAGCAGCTTCCTCGGACAGGGGGCCAACGAGCAGTACTTC. Encoded protein: CASSFLGQGANEQYF. The full variable domain, completed using reference TRBV7-8 and TRBJ2-7, is GAGVSQSPRYKVAKRGQDVALRCDPISGHVSLFWYQQALGQGPEFLTYFQNEAQLDKSGLPSDRFFAERPEGSVSTLKIQRTQQEDSAVYLCASSFLGQGANEQYFGPGTRLTVT.

This chain joins TRBV7-8 and TRBJ2-7, with no clear D. The CDR3 runs to 15 residues. V lost 3 bases and J 5 bases, leaving 17 bases between the germline ends. Germline CDR1 SGHVS, CDR2 FQNEAQ. CDR3 amino acids: CASSFGPLGDDEQYF. In nucleotides, the CDR3 is TGTGCCAGCAGCTTTGGGCCCTTGGGTGATGACGAGCAGTACTTC.

This clone was seen a handful of times. The chain is built from TRBV19 and TRBJ2-1; 7 nucleotides match TRBD1. Germline trimming cut 5 bases from V and 6 bases from J; bases unmatched to any gene: 10. The CDR3 consists of 15 residues. Germline CDR1 and CDR2: LNHDA and SQIVND (reference sequence). CDR3 DNA sequence: TGTGCCAGTAGTCCGCGGACAGGTTTGGGCAATGAGCAGTTCTTC. Its protein product is CASSPRTGLGNEQFF.

This chain links TRBV5-1 with TRBJ1-2; D is unresolved. V was shortened by 3 bases and J by 5 bases, with 5 bases between the two germline ends. Per the germline V gene, CDR1 is SGHRS and CDR2 is YFSETQ. CDR3 size: 11 residues. Here the CDR3 reads CASSSLYGYTF. The DNA of the CDR3 is TGCGCCAGCAGCTCTCTATATGGCTACACCTTC.

A single count supports this clone. V gene TRBV19 combines with J gene TRBJ2-5; D might be TRBD1 (5 bases). Germline CDR1 LNHDA, CDR2 SQIVND (reference sequence). CDR3 size: 14 residues. Between the trimmed V and J ends, which lost 7 bases and 1 base, there was a span of 13 bases. The CDR3 nucleotides read TGTGCCAGTACGTCAGGGTCCCCCCAAGAGACCCAGTACTTC. Its translation: CASTSGSPQETQYF.

The gene calls are TRBV6-2 or TRBV6-3 and TRBJ2-3; 13 nucleotides match TRBD2. This CDR3 has 15 residues. Germline assignment: CDR1 MNHEY and CDR2 SVGEGT. V gave up 5 bases and J gave up 6 bases; unmatched junction bases: 5. The DNA of the CDR3 is TGTGCCAGCAGTCGACTAGCGGGAGGTAGGGATACGCAGTATTTT. This encodes CASSRLAGGRDTQYF.

The gene calls are TRBV5-6 and TRBJ2-7; TRBD1 matches 8 bases. The V segment lost 4 bases and the J segment 2 bases; nucleotides outside the gene matches: 8. Germline-derived CDR1 and CDR2 are SGHDT and YYEEEE. The CDR3 totals 15 residues. Here the CDR3 DNA reads TGTGCCAGCAGCCCAACAGGGGGGTCCCCCTACGAGCAGTACTTC. Protein: CASSPTGGSPYEQYF. The full variable domain, completed using reference TRBV5-6 and TRBJ2-7, is DAGVTQSPTHLIKTRGQQVTLRCSPKSGHDTVSWYQQALGQGPQFIFQYYEEEERQRGNFPDRFSGHQFPNYSSELNVNALLLGDSALYLCASSPTGGSPYEQYFGPGTRLTVT.

This rearrangement joins TRBV5-6 to TRBJ2-5; a possible D gene is TRBD1 (6 bases). Germline V gene data show CDR1 as SGHDT and CDR2 as YYEEEE. The CDR3 runs to 15 residues. V lost 1 base and J lost 1, with 11 bases in between. The CDR3 DNA sequence: TGTGCCAGCAGCTTGACAACAGGGATCCAAGAGACCCAGTACTTC. Residues: CASSLTTGIQETQYF.

The chain combines TRBV2 with TRBJ2-6, with D possibly TRBD2 on 5 matching bases. CDR3 size: 15 residues. Trimming left V 7 bases short and J 2 bases short, with 12 bases between. Germline V gene lookup returns CDR1 SNHLY and CDR2 FYNNEI. The CDR3 nucleotides read TGTGCCAGCACCCTCCCTAGCACTGGGGCCAACGTCCTGACTTTC. Encoded protein: CASTLPSTGANVLTF.

The chain uses TRBV27 and TRBJ2-2; 7 bases are shared with TRBD2. The CDR3 runs to 15 residues. With V trimmed by 5 bases and J by 2 bases, 5 bases remained unmatched. Germline-derived CDR1 and CDR2 are MNHEY and SMNVEV (reference sequence). In nucleotides, the CDR3 is TGTGCCAGCAGTAGCGGGACTCCCAACACCGGGGAGCTGTTTTTT. Residues: CASSSGTPNTGELFF.

This chain uses TRBV9 with TRBJ2-1, with 11 bases lining up with TRBD2. The CDR3 consists of 15 residues. CDR1 SGDLS and CDR2 YYNGEE come from the germline V gene. V was pared by 5 bases and J by 4 bases, with 5 bases of the junction left unmatched. CDR3 sequence: CASSPGTSGYNEQFF. CDR3 nucleotides: TGTGCCAGCAGTCCCGGGACTAGCGGATACAATGAGCAGTTCTTC.

V is TRBV7-2 and J is TRBJ2-1; D might be TRBD1 (5 bases). Germline-derived CDR1 and CDR2 are SGHTA and FQGNSA. Trimming took 1 base from V and 6 from J, leaving 13 bases between them. The CDR3 contains 15 residues. The CDR3 DNA reads as TGTGCCAGCAGCTTAGGGACACTACTCACCAATGAGCAGTTCTTC. This codes for CASSLGTLLTNEQFF.

The chain employs TRBV12-3 or TRBV12-4 and TRBJ1-1; D remains unclear. CDR3 size: 12 residues. V lost 6 bases and J lost 3, with 8 bases in between. Here the CDR3 DNA reads TGTGCCAGCAGGACATTATACACTGAAGCTTTCTTT. Translated: CASRTLYTEAFF.

The chain's CDR3 is CASSKAGTGLNTEAFF. The CDR3, as DNA: TGTGCCAGCAGCAAAGCCGGGACAGGGCTGAACACTGAAGCTTTCTTT. The V and J genes are TRBV5-4 and TRBJ1-1; the match to TRBD1 covers 9 bases. Germline V gene lookup returns CDR1 SGHNT and CDR2 YYREEE (reference sequence). The CDR3 loop spans 16 amino acids. Unmatched junction bases numbered 7, after V lost 4 bases and J lost 0 bases.

This chain links TRBV19 with TRBJ1-5; D ambiguous. Trimming cost V 7 bases and J 2 bases, with 12 bases left between them. The CDR3 spans 14 residues. The V gene's germline CDR1 is LNHDA and CDR2 SQIVND (reference sequence). The CDR3 loop reads CASKIQLGNQPQHF. In DNA form, the CDR3 reads TGTGCCAGTAAGATACAGTTGGGCAATCAGCCCCAGCATTTT.

The chain is built from TRBV10-1 and TRBJ2-2; the match to TRBD2 covers 7 bases. The V gene end was trimmed by 4 bases and the J gene end by 7 bases; junction bases not matched to a gene: 3. The CDR3 has 13 residues. CDR1 WNHNN and CDR2 SYGVQD come from the germline V gene (reference sequence). DNA for the CDR3: TGCGCCAGCAGTGCGTCTAGCGGCGGGGAGCTGTTTTTT. Amino acids: CASSASSGGELFF.

The rearrangement links TRBV27 to TRBJ2-5; tentatively, D is TRBD2 (7 bases). Looked up from germline, CDR1 is MNHEY and CDR2 is SMNVEV (reference sequence). V lost 4 bases to trimming and J lost 6 bases, with 21 bases between them. This CDR3 is 16 amino acids long. In DNA form, the CDR3 reads TGTGCCAGCAGTTGGGGGGGGCGACTAACCAGGCAGACCCAGTACTTC. Translating gives CASSWGGRLTRQTQYF.